The 12 T cell receptor beta chains below were found in one sample sequenced in a study of regulatory T cells in long-lasting Graves disease. The time point denotes: newly diagnosed GD, antithyroid drugs for less than 3 months. PBMC-derived RNA was used for the TCR library. TCR beta libraries were built with iRepertoire HTBI primers and Arm-PCR of CDR3 regions. TCRdb reprocessed the multiplex PCR reads via MiXCR and lists one record per CDR3 protein. The table shows 350,000 to 500,000 distinct CDR3 sequences, with roughly 17% occurring only once. The sample also formed part of further work on T cells in Graves' hyperthyroidism and ophthalmopathy.

The specimen was peripheral blood mononuclear cells (PBMCs), collected at new diagnosis, from a patient treated with antithyroid drugs. These receptors were collected from a woman aged 18-29 years with Graves disease.

This chain joins TRBV12-3 or TRBV12-4 and TRBJ1-2, with a weak D call TRBD1 (6 bases). V was pared by 4 bases and J by 2 bases, with 14 bases between. The CDR3 is made up of 15 amino acids. CDR3 loop: CASSYIPGVNYGYTF. The CDR3 coding sequence is TGTGCCAGCAGTTACATCCCAGGGGTAAACTATGGCTACACCTTC.

This clonotype was counted a few times. The rearrangement links TRBV29-1 to TRBJ2-7; a weak D match, TRBD2 (5 bases). The CDR3 consists of 13 residues. V lost 3 bases and J 1 base, leaving 10 bases between the germline ends. Germline V lookup: CDR1 SQVTM, CDR2 ANQGSEA. This CDR3 is CSVERLASYEQYF. The CDR3 DNA sequence: TGCAGCGTTGAGAGGCTAGCTTCCTACGAGCAGTACTTC.

This chain uses TRBV3-1 with TRBJ2-1, with 7 bases matching TRBD1. The CDR3 sequence is 13 residues long. Germline trimming cut 4 bases from V and 5 bases from J; bases unmatched to any gene: 2. Looked up from germline, CDR1 is LGHDT and CDR2 is YNNKEL (reference sequence). The CDR3 DNA reads as TGTGCCAGCAGCCGGGACAGACACAATGAGCAGTTCTTC. Amino acid sequence: CASSRDRHNEQFF.

In its sample, this clonotype was seen a few times. V gene TRBV6-2 or TRBV6-3 combines with J gene TRBJ1-5; 7 positions match TRBD1. V lost 5 bases and J lost 4; bases outside the gene matches: 2. Germline-derived CDR1 and CDR2 are MNHEY and SVGEGT. The CDR3 loop spans 13 amino acids. The CDR3 region has the DNA TGTGCCAGCAGTGAGGGACAGAATCAGCCCCAGCATTTT. This codes for CASSEGQNQPQHF.

The rearrangement links TRBV5-8 to TRBJ1-5, with unresolved D. Trimming pared 1 base from V and 9 bases from J, leaving 8 bases between. Germline values: CDR1 SGHTS, CDR2 YDEGEE. CDR3 length: 12 amino acids. The CDR3 DNA is TGTGCCAGCAGCTTGTGGGAAGGGCCCCAGCATTTT. Its translation is CASSLWEGPQHF. Together with reference TRBV5-8 and TRBJ1-5, the CDR3 gives the full variable domain: EAGVTQSPTHLIKTRGQQATLRCSPISGHTSVYWYQQALGLGLQFLLWYDEGEERNRGNFPPRFSGRQFPNYSSELNVNALELEDSALYLCASSLWEGPQHFGDGTRLSIL.

This clonotype has just a few counts. The V gene is TRBV11-2, the J gene TRBJ1-1; no firm D call. Between the trimmed V and J ends, which lost 5 bases and 1 base, there was a span of 11 bases. From germline, CDR1 is SGHAT and CDR2 FQNNGV. The CDR3 covers 14 residues. CDR3 loop: CASSPKVGNTEAFF. As DNA, the CDR3 is TGTGCCAGCAGCCCTAAAGTGGGGAACACTGAAGCTTTCTTT.

This clonotype appeared many times. The J gene is TRBJ2-2, the V gene TRBV29-1, with TRBD1 identical over 12 bases. The CDR3 loop spans 16 amino acids. The trim removed 0 bases at V and 6 bases at J, leaving 5 bases unmatched. Per the germline V gene, CDR1 is SQVTM and CDR2 is ANQGSEA. The CDR3 is CSVEEGDRGPAGELFF. DNA for the CDR3: TGCAGCGTTGAAGAAGGGGACAGGGGGCCTGCCGGGGAGCTGTTTTTT.

In this sample, this clonotype turned up many times. V and J are TRBV20-1 and TRBJ2-1; D is possibly TRBD1 or TRBD2 (5 bases each). Per germline, CDR1 DFQATT and CDR2 SNEGSKA (reference sequence). Trimming shortened V by 0 bases and J by 1 base, and 13 bases separated the two germline ends. The CDR3 has 16 residues. CDR3 sequence (DNA): TGCAGTGCTAGAGATCTGGGGGACCTATCCTACAATGAGCAGTTCTTC. Translating it yields CSARDLGDLSYNEQFF.

This clonotype was counted many times. The rearrangement joins TRBV12-3 or TRBV12-4 to TRBJ2-5; TRBD2 matches at 11 bases. The J segment lost 4 bases and the V segment lost 5 bases, leaving 6 bases of the junction unmatched. The CDR3 totals 15 residues. DNA for the CDR3: TGTGCCAGCAGTCCCAACCTAGCGGGAGGAGAGACCCAGTACTTC. Protein: CASSPNLAGGETQYF.

In this sample, this clonotype turned up a few times. Just one base apart from a much larger clone, this may be a read error. The rearrangement joins TRBV28 to TRBJ1-2; no clear D gene. V gave up 5 bases and J gave up 6 bases, with 13 bases separating them. The CDR3 length is 13 residues. The germline gives CDR1 MDHEN, CDR2 SYDVKM. Here the CDR3 reads CASSTIKEDGYTF. CDR3 DNA: TGTGCCAGCAGTACGATCAAGGAGGATGGCTACACCTTC.

Details on this clonotype: A read error is possible here, since a much larger clone lies one base away. The V and J genes are TRBV2 and TRBJ2-3; D is unclear. TRBJ2-5 matches the DNA end more closely, so the J call is doubtful. CDR1 SNHLY and CDR2 FYNNEI come from the germline V gene. This CDR3 is 12 amino acids long. The CDR3 loop is CASSEAMRTQYF. CDR3 bases: TGTGCCAGCAGTGAGGCTATGAGGACCCAGTACTTC.

This clonotype occurred many times. The rearrangement joins TRBV12-3 or TRBV12-4 to TRBJ1-5; TRBD1 aligns across 11 bases. The CDR3 loop spans 16 amino acids. The junction had 8 bases not matched to a gene; V was cut back by 5 bases and J by 5 bases. CDR3 coding DNA: TGTGCCAGCAGTAGCCTTGGGACAGGGGGACATCAGCCCCAGCATTTT. Encoded protein: CASSSLGTGGHQPQHF.